This paragraph reports one T cell receptor beta chain. The antigen is unknown. The junction had 6 bases not matched to a gene; V was cut back by 5 bases and J by 5 bases. The CDR3 runs 12 residues. CDR1 is DFQATT and CDR2 is SNEGSKA in the germline V gene (reference sequence). Oncomine TCR Beta short-read sequencing was applied to DNA from cultured CD4+ T cells. Cultured CD4+ T cells yielded the extracted genomic DNA. A single record per CDR3 protein comes from TCRdb applying MiXCR to the PCR reads. This table holds about 3,900 distinct CDR3 sequences, roughly 25% found once. The data were taken from a study of vaccination and CD4 T cells after COVID-19. Treatment indicated: approximately nine-day PBMC culture with coronavirus spike peptide pools or control peptides (ViraFEST assay). From the unexposed donor, CD4+ T cells were collected ahead of the COVID-19 pandemic (2011-2018). Using peptide pools, antigen-specific T cells were expanded in ViraFEST before TCRs were sequenced.

Study-level results: Spike mono-reactivity held for 304 of 307 vaccine-specific clones in convalescent patients.

The receptor was derived from a human donor in good health. The chain is built from TRBV20-1 and TRBJ2-7; 7 bases agree with TRBD1. Source material: CD4+ T cells from blood, cultured in vitro. CDR3 loop: CSAVEGGHEQYF. The CDR3 DNA reads TGCAGTGCTGTGGAAGGGGGCCACGAGCAGTACTTC.